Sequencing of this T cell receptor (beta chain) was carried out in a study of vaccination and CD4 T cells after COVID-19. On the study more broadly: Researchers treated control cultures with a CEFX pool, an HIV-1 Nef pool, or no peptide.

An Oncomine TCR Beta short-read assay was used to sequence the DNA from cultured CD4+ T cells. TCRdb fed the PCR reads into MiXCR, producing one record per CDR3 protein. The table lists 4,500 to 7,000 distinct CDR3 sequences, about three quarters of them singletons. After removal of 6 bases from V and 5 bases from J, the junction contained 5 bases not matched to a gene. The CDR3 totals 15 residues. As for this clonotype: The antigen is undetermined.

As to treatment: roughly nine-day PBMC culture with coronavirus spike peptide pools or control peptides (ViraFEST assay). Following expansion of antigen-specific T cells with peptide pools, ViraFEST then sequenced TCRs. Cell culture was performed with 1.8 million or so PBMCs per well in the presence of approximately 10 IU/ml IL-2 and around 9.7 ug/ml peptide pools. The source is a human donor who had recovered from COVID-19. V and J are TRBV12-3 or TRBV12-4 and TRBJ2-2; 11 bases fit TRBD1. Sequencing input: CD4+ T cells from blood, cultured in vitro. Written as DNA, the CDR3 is TGTGCCAGCAGATTCCGGGACAGGGGGACCGGGGAGCTGTTTTTT. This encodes CASRFRDRGTGELFF.